This T cell receptor beta chain stems from a study of T cell responses to AZD1222 COVID-19 vaccine. Study-level findings and limits: CD4 TCRs covered the whole spike, strongest at regions 160-218 and 743-854. All repertoire sampling was performed exclusively after the peak T cell response. Seropositive status at baseline applied to only six AZD1222 recipients. Following two doses of AZD1222, Spike-specific TCR breadth and depth rose.

This clone was recorded only once. Its antigen is still unknown. The CDR3 length is 17 residues. V was shortened by 5 bases and J by 3 bases, with 23 bases between the two germline ends. The germline V gene has CDR1 MDHEN and CDR2 SYDVKM. Assay used: immunoSEQ multiplex PCR; TCRdb lists only in-frame clones, some missing. The sample has 100,000 or so clones, more than 85% seen once. V is TRBV28 and J is TRBJ2-7; a possible D gene is TRBD2 (6 bases). The sample in question was peripheral blood, obtained on day 0 of AZD1222 vaccination. The TCR sequence derives from an adult in good health. DNA of the CDR3: TGTGCCAGCAGTCGTGGAGGGGCCTACCTAGGGGTCTACGAGCAGTACTTC. This translates into CASSRGGAYLGVYEQYF.